Each of the 28 T cell receptor beta chains below was sequenced from the same sample in a study of blood T cell repertoires in COVID-19. TCRdb keeps only in-frame clones here, not all; method: immunoSEQ multiplex PCR. The table lists nearly 100,000 clones, around 84% of them singletons, with around 15% in the top ten. Sequencing was carried out using peripheral blood. The origin of the receptors is a woman aged 60-75 years with acute or convalescent COVID-19.

The chain carries TRBV10-3 and TRBJ2-3, with TRBD2 matching 8 bases. The CDR3 length is 16 residues. CDR1 and CDR2 from the germline V gene are ENHRY and SYGVKD. V was clipped by 6 bases and J by 5 bases; unmatched bases: 13. The CDR3 loop reads CAISAGGSGGGDTQYF. In DNA form, the CDR3 reads TGTGCCATCAGCGCCGGGGGGAGCGGGGGTGGAGATACGCAGTATTTT.

This sequence joins TRBV11-3 and TRBJ1-2; 7 bases are a match to TRBD1. The CDR3 spans 15 residues. In germline, CDR1 is SGHNT, CDR2 YENEEA. J was trimmed by 3 bases and V by 1 base; bases with no gene match: 5. The DNA for the CDR3 is TGTGCCAGCAGCTTAGGACAGGGCGGAGACTATGGCTACACCTTC. This translates into CASSLGQGGDYGYTF.

The V call is TRBV5-4, the J call TRBJ1-3; maybe TRBD1 (6 bases). Germline V lookup: CDR1 SGHNT, CDR2 YYREEE (reference sequence). CDR3 length equals 14 residues. Between the trimmed V and J ends, which lost 2 bases and 1 base, there was a span of 7 bases. The CDR3 sequence: CASSFQGSGNTIYF. The CDR3 DNA is TGTGCCAGCAGCTTTCAGGGGTCTGGAAACACCATATATTTT. Full variable domain (missing parts from reference TRBV5-4 and TRBJ1-3): ETGVTQSPTHLIKTRGQQVTLRCSSQSGHNTVSWYQQALGQGPQFIFQYYREEENGRGNFPPRFSGLQFPNYSSELNVNALELDDSALYLCASSFQGSGNTIYFGEGSWLTVV.

This clone came up once. Its ends do not fully match the called genes, so a read error is possible. The chain is built from TRBV30 and TRBJ1-5; possible D gene TRBD1, 6 bases. Germline V gene lookup returns CDR1 GTSNPN and CDR2 SVGIG (reference sequence). The CDR3 loop spans 13 amino acids. CDR3 loop: CTWRAGGNQPQHF. CDR3 bases: TGTACCTGGAGAGCAGGGGGCAATCAGCCCCAGCATTTT.

The chain uses TRBV28 and TRBJ1-4, with 10 bases lining up with TRBD1. The length of the CDR3 is 17 residues. Germline CDR1 MDHEN, CDR2 SYDVKM. The junction had 14 bases not matched to a gene; V was cut back by 5 bases and J by 8 bases. The CDR3 protein is CASSPYSGTGEEEKLFF. In nucleotides, the CDR3 is TGTGCCAGCAGTCCCTACTCCGGGACAGGGGAGGAAGAAAAACTGTTTTTT.

In this sample, this clone turned up a few times. The chain combines TRBV2 with TRBJ2-7; weak D call: TRBD2 (5 bases). CDR3 length: 12 amino acids. Germline loops: CDR1 SNHLY, CDR2 FYNNEI. Trimming cost V 7 bases and J 6 bases, with 13 bases left between them. As DNA, the CDR3 is TGTGCCAGCAAATTGCAAGGGAGCGAGCAGTACTTC. It yields the protein CASKLQGSEQYF.

The genes are TRBV9 and TRBJ2-1; a possible D gene is TRBD1 (7 bases). CDR1 is SGDLS and CDR2 is YYNGEE in the germline V gene. Trimming cost V 6 bases and J 2 bases, with 12 bases left between them. The CDR3 loop spans 14 amino acids. The CDR3 loop reads CASTRGTAYNEQFF. DNA of the CDR3: TGTGCCAGCACCCGGGGGACAGCCTACAATGAGCAGTTCTTC.

The chain links TRBV5-1 to TRBJ1-3; 9 bases map to TRBD1. Germline V gene data show CDR1 as SGHRS and CDR2 as YFSETQ. V lost 4 bases and J lost 6; bases outside the gene matches: 5. The CDR3 consists of 14 residues. DNA of the CDR3: TGCGCCAGCAGCCCTACACAGGGGGCAAACACCATATATTTT. It is translated as CASSPTQGANTIYF. Using reference TRBV5-1 and TRBJ1-3 for the parts outside the CDR3, the full variable domain is KAGVTQTPRYLIKTRGQQVTLSCSPISGHRSVSWYQQTPGQGLQFLFEYFSETQRNKGNFPGRFSGRQFSNSRSEMNVSTLELGDSALYLCASSPTQGANTIYFGEGSWLTVV.

This clone was counted between two and nine times. The V call is TRBV13, the J call TRBJ1-1, with 8 bases matching TRBD1. The CDR3 length is 13 residues. The J segment lost 5 bases and the V segment lost 6 bases, leaving 5 bases of the junction unmatched. Germline V gives CDR1 PRHDT, CDR2 FYEKMQ (reference sequence). The CDR3 DNA follows: TGTGCCAGCAGTTACAGGGGGGAAACTGAAGCTTTCTTT. Translating it yields CASSYRGETEAFF.

The rearrangement joins TRBV21-1 to TRBJ1-6; whether TRBD1, the table's D call, matches the DNA was not checked. TRBV21-1 is described as a pseudogene. The CDR3 covers 16 residues. Here the CDR3 DNA reads TGTGCCAGCAGCAACCAGGGACAGGGGGCTCATTCACCCCTCCACTTT. Its translation: CASSNQGQGAHSPLHF.

CDR3 DNA: TGTGCCAGCAGTCCGATGGGGGGGCTGGAAGCTTTCTTT. Protein: CASSPMGGLEAFF. The chain uses TRBV2 and TRBJ1-1; D may be TRBD1 (6 bases). Germline V gene lookup returns CDR1 SNHLY and CDR2 FYNNEI. This CDR3 is 13 amino acids long. Trimming stripped 5 bases from V and 8 bases from J, with 15 bases between.

The chain carries TRBV5-1 and TRBJ1-1, with 11 bases identical to TRBD1. The CDR3 runs to 14 residues. Germline trimming cut 4 bases from V and 7 bases from J; bases unmatched to any gene: 6. The germline V gene encodes CDR1 SGHRS and CDR2 YFSETQ. The CDR3 nucleotides are TGCGCCAGCAGCGGACGGGACAGGGGGAGTGAAGCTTTCTTT. It encodes CASSGRDRGSEAFF.

CDR3 region: CASSLGQGNEKLFF. In nucleotides, the CDR3 is TGCGCCAGCAGCTTGGGACAGGGAAATGAAAAACTGTTTTTT. This chain uses TRBV5-1 with TRBJ1-4; 7 nucleotides line up with TRBD1. The CDR3 length is 14 residues. Germline V CDR1 and CDR2: SGHRS, YFSETQ. The V segment lost 0 bases and the J segment 5 bases; nucleotides outside the gene matches: 1. Filled out from reference TRBV5-1 and TRBJ1-4, the complete variable domain reads KAGVTQTPRYLIKTRGQQVTLSCSPISGHRSVSWYQQTPGQGLQFLFEYFSETQRNKGNFPGRFSGRQFSNSRSEMNVSTLELGDSALYLCASSLGQGNEKLFFGSGTQLSVL.

The chain is built from TRBV2 and TRBJ1-5; possibly TRBD1 for D (6 bases). V was trimmed by 2 bases and J by 2 bases, leaving 10 bases between them. There are 15 residues in the CDR3. The germline gives CDR1 SNHLY, CDR2 FYNNEI. In DNA form, the CDR3 reads TGTGCCAGCAGTGAATTTCCAGGGGGCAATCAGCCCCAGCATTTT. It encodes CASSEFPGGNQPQHF.

J is TRBJ1-3 and V is TRBV7-2; no clear D. The germline gives CDR1 SGHTA, CDR2 FQGNSA. Trimming cost V 1 base and J 1 base, with 8 bases left between them. The CDR3 length is 15 residues. The CDR3 region has the DNA TGTGCCAGCAGCTTAGTCGGTTTTTCTGGAAACACCATATATTTT. This gives the protein CASSLVGFSGNTIYF.

Only one count was recorded for this clone. The chain uses TRBV11-2 and TRBJ2-2, with TRBD2 as a possible D gene (5 bases). The CDR3 loop spans 14 amino acids. V was shortened by 1 base and J by 3 bases, with 6 bases between the two germline ends. The germline V gene has CDR1 SGHAT and CDR2 FQNNGV. CDR3 in amino acids: CASSLAGYTGELFF. In DNA, the CDR3 is TGTGCCAGCAGCTTAGCGGGGTACACCGGGGAGCTGTTTTTT.

The chain links TRBV6-5 to TRBJ2-2, with 8 nucleotides matching TRBD1. V lost 8 bases and J lost 5; bases outside the gene matches: 7. The CDR3 is made up of 14 amino acids. CDR1 is MNHEY and CDR2 is SVGAGI in the germline V gene. CDR3 DNA sequence: TGTGCCAGCCGGACAGGGCGTCGGACCGGGGAGCTGTTTTTT. The encoded protein is CASRTGRRTGELFF.

The chain recombines TRBV4-1 with TRBJ1-1; no clear D gene. The V end lost 1 base, the J end lost 3 bases, and 21 bases lay between the germline ends. Germline CDR1 and CDR2: MGHRA and YSYEKL. The CDR3 consists of 18 residues. The CDR3 loop reads CASSQGRIGGVGYTEAFF. In DNA form, the CDR3 reads TGCGCCAGCAGCCAAGGGAGGATAGGTGGTGTGGGATACACTGAAGCTTTCTTT.

This chain joins TRBV3-1 (or the pseudogene TRBV3-2) and TRBJ2-2; 8 bases align to TRBD1. Germline trimming cut 6 bases from V and 6 bases from J; bases unmatched to any gene: 9. From germline, CDR1 is LGHDT and CDR2 YNNKEL (reference sequence). The CDR3 loop spans 15 amino acids. CDR3 in amino acids: CASRPGAGGSGELFF. DNA of the CDR3: TGTGCCAGCAGGCCAGGGGCAGGGGGCTCCGGGGAGCTGTTTTTT.

V usage is TRBV25-1 and J usage is TRBJ1-6; D unresolved. V gave up 1 base and J gave up 0 bases, with 4 bases separating them. The CDR3 runs to 15 residues. Per germline, CDR1 MGHDK and CDR2 SYGVNS. The CDR3 bases are TGTGCCAGCAGTGAATCCCACTCCTATAATTCACCCCTCCACTTT. Amino acids: CASSESHSYNSPLHF.

V is TRBV3-1 (or the pseudogene TRBV3-2) and J is TRBJ1-5; tentatively, D is TRBD1 (5 bases). The V and J ends lost 4 bases and 5 bases respectively, with 9 bases between them. The CDR3 runs to 13 residues. CDR1 LGHDT and CDR2 YNNKEL come from the germline V gene (reference sequence). The CDR3 is CASSPGWDQPQHF. Here the CDR3 DNA reads TGTGCCAGCAGCCCAGGGTGGGATCAGCCCCAGCATTTT.

The CDR3 protein is CASRARVHTEAFF. The CDR3 nucleotides are TGTGCCAGCAGGGCGCGGGTGCACACTGAAGCTTTCTTT. J is TRBJ1-1 and V is TRBV28; unclear D gene. The CDR3 extends over 13 amino acids. The germline gives CDR1 MDHEN, CDR2 SYDVKM. V was pared by 6 bases and J by 3 bases, with 11 bases between.

The gene calls are TRBV7-3 and TRBJ2-3; D is possibly TRBD2 (7 bases). V was cut by 2 bases and J by 5 bases, with 17 bases left in between. The germline V gene encodes CDR1 SGHTA and CDR2 FQGTGA. The CDR3 runs 16 residues. Written as DNA, the CDR3 is TGTGCCAGCAGCTTAGGAACCGGGGGGCCTATAGATACGCAGTATTTT. Translated, it gives CASSLGTGGPIDTQYF.

The rearrangement joins TRBV3-1 (or the pseudogene TRBV3-2) to TRBJ1-4; 10 bases align to TRBD1. Germline V CDR1 and CDR2: LGHDT, YNNKEL (reference sequence). The CDR3 covers 15 residues. V trimming: 3 bases; J trimming: 8 bases; junction bases outside the gene matches: 6. CDR3 DNA sequence: TGTGCCAGCAGCCAGAAGACAGGGGGCTCGGAAAAACTGTTTTTT. It translates to CASSQKTGGSEKLFF.

The chain joins TRBV11-2 to TRBJ2-5; 9 nucleotides match TRBD2. After removal of 1 base from V and 1 base from J, the junction contained 10 bases not matched to a gene. Germline V gene lookup returns CDR1 SGHAT and CDR2 FQNNGV. The CDR3 runs to 18 residues. The CDR3 region has the DNA TGTGCCAGCAGCTTAGCGGTCAGGGCTAGCGGGGCCCAAGAGACCCAGTACTTC. Protein: CASSLAVRASGAQETQYF.

This chain joins TRBV5-4 and TRBJ1-4; 7 nucleotides agree with TRBD1. The CDR3 length is 14 residues. The J segment lost 8 bases and the V segment lost 0 bases, leaving 4 bases of the junction unmatched. Per the germline V gene, CDR1 is SGHNT and CDR2 is YYREEE (reference sequence). CDR3 region: CASSLEGALEKLFF. The CDR3, as DNA: TGTGCCAGCAGCTTGGAGGGGGCGCTGGAAAAACTGTTTTTT.

The chain couples TRBV27 to TRBJ2-1; 10 bases align to TRBD2. Germline CDR1 and CDR2: MNHEY and SMNVEV (reference sequence). J was trimmed by 7 bases and V by 2 bases; bases with no gene match: 8. CDR3 length equals 16 residues. The DNA of the CDR3 is TGTGCCAGCAGTTTAATTCGGAGCGGGGGGGGAAATGAGCAGTTCTTC. Amino acids: CASSLIRSGGGNEQFF.

The rearrangement links TRBV4-3 to TRBJ2-3; 10 nucleotides match TRBD1. J gave up 1 base and V 2 bases, and 6 bases lay outside the gene matches. CDR3 length: 17 residues. CDR1 LGHNA and CDR2 YSLEER come from the germline V gene. The CDR3 is CASSQSFGTGGTDTQYF. DNA of the CDR3: TGCGCCAGCAGCCAATCATTCGGGACAGGGGGCACAGATACGCAGTATTTT.